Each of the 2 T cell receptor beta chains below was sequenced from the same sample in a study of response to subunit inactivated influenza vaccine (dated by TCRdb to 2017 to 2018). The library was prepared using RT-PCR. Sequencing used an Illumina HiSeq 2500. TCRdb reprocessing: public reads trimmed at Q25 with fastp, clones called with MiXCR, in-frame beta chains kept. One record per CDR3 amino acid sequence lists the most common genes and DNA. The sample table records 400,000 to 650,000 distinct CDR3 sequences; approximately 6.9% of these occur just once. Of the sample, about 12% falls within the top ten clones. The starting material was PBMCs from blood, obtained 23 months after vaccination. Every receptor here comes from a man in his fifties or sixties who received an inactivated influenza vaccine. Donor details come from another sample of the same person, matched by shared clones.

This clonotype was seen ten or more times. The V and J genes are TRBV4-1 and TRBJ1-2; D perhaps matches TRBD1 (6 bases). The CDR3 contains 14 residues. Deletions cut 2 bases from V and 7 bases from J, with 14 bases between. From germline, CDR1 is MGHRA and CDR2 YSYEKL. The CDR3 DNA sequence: TGCGCCAGCAGCCAACCGACCAGGGGCGGTGGCTACACCTTC. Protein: CASSQPTRGGGYTF.

The CDR3 DNA follows: TGTGCCAGCAGCCCCCTCGGACTCATCACAGATACGCAGTATTTT. Protein product: CASSPLGLITDTQYF. The rearrangement uses TRBV3-1 and TRBJ2-3; possibly TRBD2 for D (5 bases). The V gene's germline CDR1 is LGHDT and CDR2 YNNKEL (reference sequence). V was shortened by 4 bases and J by 2 bases, with 13 bases between the two germline ends. This CDR3 has 15 residues.